The rows below give T cell receptor beta chains drawn from one sample of a study of CD8 T cells in ankylosing spondylitis. One entry per CDR3 protein, called by TCRdb with MiXCR from the 5' RACE reads. The sample comprises 85,000 to 90,000 distinct CDR3 sequences, roughly 27% of which are singletons, and roughly 60% rests with the top ten. Sequences were obtained from blood, either unsorted or a sorted T cell fraction (not recorded which). The source is a male donor with ankylosing spondylitis or in good health (not recorded which). The CDR3 runs from the conserved cysteine through the conserved F or W. The order of the fields is CDR3 length, clone size, V gene, CDR3 protein. The size entry is marked missing in some rows and otherwise reads once, few, many or a size class.

>15|few|TRBV7-3
CASSLLSGRAAEQFF
>17|once|TRBV7-2
CASSTPGGLGVSETQYF
>14|once|TRBV7-9
CASSFHRGLNEQYF
>16|.|TRBV5-1
CASSLEQVRAVGGYTF
>14|few|TRBV5-1
CASKISGLKETQYF
>14|few|TRBV5-1
CASSLSGVDTEAFF
>13|.|TRBV12-3/TRBV12-4
CASSQIAGGELFF
>13|.|TRBV7-3
CASSPDRVGGYTF
>17|few|TRBV5-1
CASSPIPGGGLGDTQYF
>15|few|TRBV20-1
CSARGGGVDNSPLHF
>17|few|TRBV4-1
CASSPRGAGYLTDTQYF
>14|.|TRBV7-6
CASSQTGGNYGYTF
>16|few|TRBV6-1
CASSGTNSTGGYGYTF
>13|.|TRBV7-2
CASSYHRDTEAFF
>15|few|TRBV7-2
CASTSGLAGVNEQFF
>13|few|TRBV7-3
CASSAVLLGTQYF
>15|.|TRBV25-1
CASSEYMQGNTEAFF
>16|.|TRBV27
CASSSHRTATSQPQHF
>14|.|TRBV5-1
CASSRTGGADTQYF
>15|.|TRBV20-1
CSAVRTSGSSGELFF
>14|.|TRBV4-2
CASSQDGGGTEAFF
>17|.|TRBV6-1
CASRSPRGGSPNSPLHF
>15|.|TRBV7-9
CASSFGPERAHTQYF
>16|.|TRBV4-1
CASSQDPNNRAGELFF
>14|few|TRBV27
CASSLSPRAVGYTF
>14|.|TRBV7-9
CASSKAGRNTEAFF
>10|.|TRBV12-3/TRBV12-4
CASGNEKLFF
>13|few|TRBV18
CASSLLDNQPQHF
>13|many|TRBV20-1
CSARGTNTDTQYF
>14|.|TRBV5-1
CASSLGGIQSPLHF
>16|few|TRBV27
CASSVPGTRGDYEQFF
>19|.|TRBV20-1
CSARDLASGTSGHSNEQFF
>16|few|TRBV7-2
CASSDRTSATDNEQFF
>15|.|TRBV7-2
CASSKEGRGTDTQYF
>13|few|TRBV6-6
CASSYRTGGGSFF
>13|.|TRBV3-1
CASSSRSFAEAFF
>12|few|TRBV9
CASSQPGETQYF
>15|.|TRBV18
CASSPGEGGYNEQFF
>13|few|TRBV5-1
CASRGSGRGEQFF
>13|.|TRBV7-9
CASSLLENTEAFF
>16|.|TRBV7-9
CASSPAQAGGAYGYTF
>15|few|TRBV5-1
CASSLAGRTPYGYTF
>14|few|TRBV6-1
CATFPGLRGETQYF
>14|.|TRBV7-3
CASSGQGPGTEAFF
>13|few|TRBV15
CATSRDRRREQFF